This entry lists 4 T cell receptor beta chains sequenced from one sample in a study of CD8+CD57+ T cells in acquired aplastic anemia. TCR beta VDJ and CDR3 profiles were obtained from a genomic DNA template. MiXCR was run by TCRdb on the reads, yielding one entry per CDR3 protein. The sample has about 190,000 distinct CDR3 sequences; less than 70% are singletons. Source material: sorted CD4+, CD8+, or CD8+CD57+ T cells (not recorded which) from PBMCs. These receptors came from a human donor in good health, serving as a control.

This chain links TRBV12-3 or TRBV12-4 with TRBJ1-3; 10 bases align to TRBD1. The CDR3 covers 16 residues. V was pared by 4 bases and J by 3 bases, with 6 bases of the junction left unmatched. The CDR3 spells CASSSPRDRGGNTIYF. The CDR3 DNA is TGTGCCAGCAGTTCGCCCCGGGACAGGGGTGGAAACACCATATATTTT.

For this clonotype: A much larger clone lies one base from this, so it may be a read error. V and J are TRBV12-5 and TRBJ2-1; D ambiguous. CDR1 and CDR2 (germline): LGHNT, FRNRAP. This CDR3 region has 17 residues. The CDR3 is CASGLVVSISSYDEQFF. CDR3 DNA sequence: TGTGCTAGTGGTTTGGTAGTAAGCATAAGCTCCTACGATGAGCAGTTCTTC.

This clonotype was picked up a small number of times. The chain is built from TRBV13 and TRBJ2-5; D is ambiguous. This CDR3 is 14 amino acids long. The germline CDR1 and CDR2 sequences are PRHDT and FYEKMQ (reference sequence). Deletions cut 0 bases from V and 1 base from J, with 6 bases between. DNA for the CDR3: TGTGCCAGCAGCTTAGGTGGCAGCCAAGAGACCCAGTACTTC. Its translation: CASSLGGSQETQYF.

The chain couples TRBV6-5 to TRBJ2-7, with D tentatively TRBD1 or TRBD2 (5 bases each). Germline loops: CDR1 MNHEY, CDR2 SVGAGI. The V gene lost 7 bases and the J gene lost 1 base, with 11 bases spanning the gap. This CDR3 region has 13 residues. For the CDR3, the DNA is TGTGCCAGCAAAATGAGGGGATCCTACGAGCAGTACTTC. Translation: CASKMRGSYEQYF.